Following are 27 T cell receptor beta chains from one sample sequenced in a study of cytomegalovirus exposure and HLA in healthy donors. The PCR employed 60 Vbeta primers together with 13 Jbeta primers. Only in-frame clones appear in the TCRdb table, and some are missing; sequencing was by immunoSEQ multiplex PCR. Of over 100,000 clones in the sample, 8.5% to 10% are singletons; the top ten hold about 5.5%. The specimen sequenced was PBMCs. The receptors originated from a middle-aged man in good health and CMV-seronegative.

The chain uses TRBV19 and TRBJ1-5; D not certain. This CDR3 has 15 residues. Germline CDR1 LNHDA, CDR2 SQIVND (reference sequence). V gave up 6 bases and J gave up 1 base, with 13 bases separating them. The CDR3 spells CASSPGGRSNQPQHF. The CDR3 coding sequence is TGTGCCAGTAGCCCTGGAGGGAGGAGCAATCAGCCCCAGCATTTT.

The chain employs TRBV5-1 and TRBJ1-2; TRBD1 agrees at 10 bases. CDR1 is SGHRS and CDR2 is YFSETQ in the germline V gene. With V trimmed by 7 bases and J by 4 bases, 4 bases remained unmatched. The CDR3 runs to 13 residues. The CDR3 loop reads CASFGQGGYGYTF. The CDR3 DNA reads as TGCGCCAGCTTCGGACAGGGGGGCTATGGCTACACCTTC.

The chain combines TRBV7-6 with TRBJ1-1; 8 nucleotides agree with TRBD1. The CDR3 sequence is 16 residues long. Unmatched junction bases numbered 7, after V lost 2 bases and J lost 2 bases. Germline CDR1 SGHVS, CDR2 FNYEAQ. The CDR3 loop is CASSLPRTGRNTEAFF. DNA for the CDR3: TGTGCCAGCAGCTTACCCAGGACAGGGCGAAACACTGAAGCTTTCTTT.

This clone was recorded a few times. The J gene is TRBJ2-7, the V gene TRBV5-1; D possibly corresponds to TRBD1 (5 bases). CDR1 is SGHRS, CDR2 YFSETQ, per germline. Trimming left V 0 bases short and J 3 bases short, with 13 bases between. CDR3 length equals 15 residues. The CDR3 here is CASSLGSWGHYEQYF. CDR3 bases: TGCGCCAGCAGCTTGGGGTCATGGGGCCACTACGAGCAGTACTTC.

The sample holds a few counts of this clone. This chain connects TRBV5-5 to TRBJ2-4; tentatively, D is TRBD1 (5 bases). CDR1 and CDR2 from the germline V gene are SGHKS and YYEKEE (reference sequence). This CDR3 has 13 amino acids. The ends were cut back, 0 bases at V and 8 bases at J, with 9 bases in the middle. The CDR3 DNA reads TGTGCCAGCAGCTTGGCAGGGTCGGACATTCAGTACTTC. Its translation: CASSLAGSDIQYF.

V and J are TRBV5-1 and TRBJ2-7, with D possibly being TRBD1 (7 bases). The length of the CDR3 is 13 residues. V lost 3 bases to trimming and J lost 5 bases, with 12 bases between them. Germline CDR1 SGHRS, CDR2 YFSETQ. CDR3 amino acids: CASSWRDSDEQYF. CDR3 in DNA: TGCGCCAGCAGCTGGAGGGACAGCGACGAGCAGTACTTC. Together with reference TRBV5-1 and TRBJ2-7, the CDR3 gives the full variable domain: KAGVTQTPRYLIKTRGQQVTLSCSPISGHRSVSWYQQTPGQGLQFLFEYFSETQRNKGNFPGRFSGRQFSNSRSEMNVSTLELGDSALYLCASSWRDSDEQYFGPGTRLTVT.

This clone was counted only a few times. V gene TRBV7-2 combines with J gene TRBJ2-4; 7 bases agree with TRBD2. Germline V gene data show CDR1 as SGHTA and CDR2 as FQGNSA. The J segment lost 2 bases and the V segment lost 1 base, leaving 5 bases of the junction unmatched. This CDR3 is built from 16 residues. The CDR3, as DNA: TGTGCCAGCAGCTTAGGGCGGGGGAGTTCCAAAAACATTCAGTACTTC. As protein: CASSLGRGSSKNIQYF.

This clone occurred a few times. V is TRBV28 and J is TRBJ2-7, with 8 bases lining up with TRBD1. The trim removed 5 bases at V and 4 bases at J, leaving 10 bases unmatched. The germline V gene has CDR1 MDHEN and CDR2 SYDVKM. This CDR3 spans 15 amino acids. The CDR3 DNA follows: TGTGCCAGCAGTCCCCGGGGACAGGTAAAGTACGAGCAGTACTTC. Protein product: CASSPRGQVKYEQYF.

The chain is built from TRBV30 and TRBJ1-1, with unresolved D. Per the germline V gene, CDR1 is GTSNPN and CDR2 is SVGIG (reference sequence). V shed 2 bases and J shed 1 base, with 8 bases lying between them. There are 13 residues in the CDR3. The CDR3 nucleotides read TGTGCCTGGAGTATAGGGAGGAACACTGAAGCTTTCTTT. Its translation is CAWSIGRNTEAFF.

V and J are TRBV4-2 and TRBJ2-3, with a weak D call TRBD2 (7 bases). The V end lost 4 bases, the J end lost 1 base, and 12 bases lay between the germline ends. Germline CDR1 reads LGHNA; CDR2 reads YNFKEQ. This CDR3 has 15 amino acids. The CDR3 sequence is CASSRGGDRTDTQYF. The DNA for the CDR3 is TGTGCCAGCAGCCGGGGGGGCGACCGCACAGATACGCAGTATTTT.

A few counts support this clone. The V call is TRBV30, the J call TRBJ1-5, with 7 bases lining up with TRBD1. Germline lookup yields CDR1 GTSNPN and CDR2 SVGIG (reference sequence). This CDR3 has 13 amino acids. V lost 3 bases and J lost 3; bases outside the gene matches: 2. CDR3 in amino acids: CAWSTGDNQPQHF. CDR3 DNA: TGTGCCTGGAGCACAGGGGACAATCAGCCCCAGCATTTT.

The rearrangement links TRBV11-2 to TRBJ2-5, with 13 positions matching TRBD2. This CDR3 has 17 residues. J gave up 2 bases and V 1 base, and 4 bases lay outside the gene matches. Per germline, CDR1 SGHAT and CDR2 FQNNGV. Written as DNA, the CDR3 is TGTGCCAGCAGCTTAGGGGGACTAGCGGGGATTCAAGAGACCCAGTACTTC. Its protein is CASSLGGLAGIQETQYF.

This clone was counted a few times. Written as DNA, the CDR3 is TGTGCCAGCAGCCAACTGTCAGGGGGCAATGAGCAGTTCTTC. It translates to CASSQLSGGNEQFF. The chain is built from TRBV7-8 and TRBJ2-1, with 7 bases matching TRBD1. Germline lookup yields CDR1 SGHVS and CDR2 FQNEAQ. The CDR3 has 14 residues. V dropped 5 bases and J dropped 6; count of bases not matched to a gene: 7.

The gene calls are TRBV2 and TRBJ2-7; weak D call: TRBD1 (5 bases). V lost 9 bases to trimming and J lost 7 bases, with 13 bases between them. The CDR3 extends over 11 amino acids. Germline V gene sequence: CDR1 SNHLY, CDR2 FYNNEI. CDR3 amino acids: CASTGLREQYF. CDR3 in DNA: TGTGCCAGTACAGGCCTACGAGAGCAGTACTTC.

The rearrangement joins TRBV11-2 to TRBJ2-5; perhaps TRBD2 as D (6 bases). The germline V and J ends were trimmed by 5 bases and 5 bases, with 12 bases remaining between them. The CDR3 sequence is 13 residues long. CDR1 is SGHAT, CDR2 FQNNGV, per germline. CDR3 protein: CASSLTRGETQYF. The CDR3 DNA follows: TGTGCCAGCAGCCTGACTAGAGGGGAGACCCAGTACTTC. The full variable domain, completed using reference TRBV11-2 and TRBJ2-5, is EAGVAQSPRYKIIEKRQSVAFWCNPISGHATLYWYQQILGQGPKLLIQFQNNGVVDDSQLPKDRFSAERLKGVDSTLKIQPAKLEDSAVYLCASSLTRGETQYFGPGTRLLVL.

CDR3 coding DNA: TGTGCCAGCAGTGAATCCGACAGGACACAACCTCTTAACTATGGCTACACCTTC. This gives the protein CASSESDRTQPLNYGYTF. The chain uses TRBV25-1 and TRBJ1-2; D perhaps matches TRBD1 (6 bases). The CDR3 is 18 amino acids. Per germline, CDR1 MGHDK and CDR2 SYGVNS. Trimming stripped 1 base from V and 1 base from J, with 19 bases between.

The CDR3 region is CASTDSLSPGETQYF. CDR3 sequence (DNA): TGTGCCAGCACCGATAGTCTCAGCCCGGGGGAGACCCAGTACTTC. The chain has TRBV4-2 and TRBJ2-5, with D possibly being TRBD2 (5 bases). V was pared by 7 bases and J by 5 bases, with 20 bases between. This CDR3 is 15 amino acids long. Germline CDR1 is LGHNA and CDR2 is YNFKEQ.

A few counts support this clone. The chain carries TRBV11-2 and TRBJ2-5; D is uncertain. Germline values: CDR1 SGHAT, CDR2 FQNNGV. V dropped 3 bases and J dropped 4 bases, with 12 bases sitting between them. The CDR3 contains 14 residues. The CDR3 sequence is CASSFRRGSETQYF. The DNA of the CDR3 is TGTGCCAGCAGCTTTCGAAGAGGTTCAGAGACCCAGTACTTC.

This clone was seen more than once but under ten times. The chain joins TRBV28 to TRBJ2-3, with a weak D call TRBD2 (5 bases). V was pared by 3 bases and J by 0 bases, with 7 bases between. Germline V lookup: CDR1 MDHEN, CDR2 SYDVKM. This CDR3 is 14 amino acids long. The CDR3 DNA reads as TGTGCCAGCAGTTTCAGCGGTAGCACAGATACGCAGTATTTT. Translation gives CASSFSGSTDTQYF.

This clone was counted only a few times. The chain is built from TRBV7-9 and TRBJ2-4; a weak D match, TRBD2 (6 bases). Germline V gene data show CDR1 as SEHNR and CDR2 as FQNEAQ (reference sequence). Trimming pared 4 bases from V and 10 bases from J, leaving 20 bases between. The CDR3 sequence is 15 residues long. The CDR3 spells CASSSGGMGRRIQYF. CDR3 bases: TGTGCCAGCAGCTCCGGGGGAATGGGTAGAAGAATTCAGTACTTC. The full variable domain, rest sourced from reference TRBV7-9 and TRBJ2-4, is DTGVSQNPRHKITKRGQNVTFRCDPISEHNRLYWYRQTLGQGPEFLTYFQNEAQLEKSRLLSDRFSAERPKGSFSTLEIQRTEQGDSAMYLCASSSGGMGRRIQYFGAGTRLSVL.

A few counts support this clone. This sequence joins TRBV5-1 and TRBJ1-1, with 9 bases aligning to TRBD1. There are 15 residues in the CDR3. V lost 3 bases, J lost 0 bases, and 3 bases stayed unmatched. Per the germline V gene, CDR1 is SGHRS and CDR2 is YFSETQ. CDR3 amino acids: CASSSDRGLNTEAFF. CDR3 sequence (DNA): TGCGCCAGCAGCTCGGACAGGGGACTGAACACTGAAGCTTTCTTT.

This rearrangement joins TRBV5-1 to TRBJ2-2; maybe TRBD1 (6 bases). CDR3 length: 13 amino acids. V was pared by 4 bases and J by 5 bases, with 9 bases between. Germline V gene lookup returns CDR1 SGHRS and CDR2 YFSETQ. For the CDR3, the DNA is TGCGCCAGCAGCCGGACAGTTACCGGGGAGCTGTTTTTT. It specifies CASSRTVTGELFF.

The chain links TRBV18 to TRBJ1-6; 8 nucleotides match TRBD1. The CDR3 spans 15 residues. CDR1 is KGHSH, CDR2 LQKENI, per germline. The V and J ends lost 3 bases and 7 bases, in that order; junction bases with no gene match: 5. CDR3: CASSPGTGRNSPLHF. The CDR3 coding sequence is TGTGCCAGCTCACCTGGGACAGGCCGGAATTCACCCCTCCACTTT.

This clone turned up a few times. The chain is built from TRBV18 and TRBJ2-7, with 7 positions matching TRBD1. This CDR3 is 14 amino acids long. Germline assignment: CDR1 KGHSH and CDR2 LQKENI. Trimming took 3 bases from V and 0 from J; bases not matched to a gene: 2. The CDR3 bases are TGTGCCAGCTCACCGAGGACAGGCTCCTACGAGCAGTACTTC. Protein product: CASSPRTGSYEQYF.

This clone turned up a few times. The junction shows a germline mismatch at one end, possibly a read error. The CDR3 sequence: CASSFSHPYNSLLHF. CDR3 nucleotides: TGTGCCAGCAGCTTCTCTCACCCATATAATTCACTCCTCCACTTT. This rearrangement joins TRBV5-6 to TRBJ1-6, with D unclear. The CDR3 covers 15 residues. The germline gives CDR1 SGHDT, CDR2 YYEEEE.

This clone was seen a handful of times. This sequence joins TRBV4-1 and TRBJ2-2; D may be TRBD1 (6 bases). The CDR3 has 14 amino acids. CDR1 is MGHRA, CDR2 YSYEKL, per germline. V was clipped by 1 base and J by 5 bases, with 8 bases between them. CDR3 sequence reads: CASSQARGTGELFF. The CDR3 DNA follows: TGCGCCAGCAGCCAAGCCAGGGGTACCGGGGAGCTGTTTTTT.

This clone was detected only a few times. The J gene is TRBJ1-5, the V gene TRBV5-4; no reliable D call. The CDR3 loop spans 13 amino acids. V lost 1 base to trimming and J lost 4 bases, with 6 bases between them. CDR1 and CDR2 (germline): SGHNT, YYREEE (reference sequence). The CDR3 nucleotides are TGTGCCAGCAGCTTGTCCCCGAATCAGCCCCAGCATTTT. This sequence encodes CASSLSPNQPQHF.